This T cell receptor (beta chain) was found in a study of identical twins. MiXCR, applied by TCRdb to the 5' RACE reads, yields one record per CDR3 protein. The repertoire holds about 890,000 distinct CDR3 sequences, with around an eighth as singletons. The germline CDR1 and CDR2 sequences are DFQATT and SNEGSKA (reference sequence). The ends were cut back, 3 bases at V and 4 bases at J, with 10 bases in the middle. The CDR3 totals 12 residues. The sample was also linked to a second study, of yellow fever vaccine responses in identical twins.

The sequencing sample was made of PBMCs. The origin of this receptor is a woman under 30 in good health. The chain recombines TRBV20-1 with TRBJ2-7; D gene ambiguous. DNA of the CDR3: TGCAGTGCTAGGACGCCGAAGTACGAGCAGTACTTC. Protein: CSARTPKYEQYF.